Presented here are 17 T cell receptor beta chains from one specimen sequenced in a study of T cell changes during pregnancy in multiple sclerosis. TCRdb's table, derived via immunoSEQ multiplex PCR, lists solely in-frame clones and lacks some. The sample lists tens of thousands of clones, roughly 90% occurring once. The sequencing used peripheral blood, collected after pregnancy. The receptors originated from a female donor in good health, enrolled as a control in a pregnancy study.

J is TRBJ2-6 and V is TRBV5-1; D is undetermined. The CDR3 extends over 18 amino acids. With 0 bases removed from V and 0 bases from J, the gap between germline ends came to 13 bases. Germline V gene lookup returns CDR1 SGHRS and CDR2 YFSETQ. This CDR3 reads CASSLGRGLSSGANVLTF. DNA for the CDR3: TGCGCCAGCAGCTTGGGTAGAGGCTTGAGCTCTGGGGCCAACGTCCTGACTTTC.

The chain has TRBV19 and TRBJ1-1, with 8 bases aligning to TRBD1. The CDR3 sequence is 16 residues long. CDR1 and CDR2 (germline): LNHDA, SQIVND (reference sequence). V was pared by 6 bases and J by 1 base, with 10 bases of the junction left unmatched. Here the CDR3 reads CASRTHRGSANTEAFF. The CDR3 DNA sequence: TGTGCCAGTAGAACCCACAGGGGGTCGGCGAACACTGAAGCTTTCTTT.

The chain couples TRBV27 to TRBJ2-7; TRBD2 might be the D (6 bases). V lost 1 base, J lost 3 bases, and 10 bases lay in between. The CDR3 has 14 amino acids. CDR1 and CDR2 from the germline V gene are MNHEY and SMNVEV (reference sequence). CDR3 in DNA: TGTGCCAGCAGTTTATGGGGGGAAGGCTACGAGCAGTACTTC. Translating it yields CASSLWGEGYEQYF.

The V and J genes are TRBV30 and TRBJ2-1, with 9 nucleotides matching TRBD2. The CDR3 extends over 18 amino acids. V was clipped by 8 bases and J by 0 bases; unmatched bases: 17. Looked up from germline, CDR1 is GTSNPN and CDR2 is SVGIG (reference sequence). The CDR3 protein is CAHHRGTSPTVSYNEQFF. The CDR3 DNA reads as TGTGCCCATCACCGTGGGACTAGCCCGACCGTCTCCTACAATGAGCAGTTCTTC.

The CDR3 region has the DNA TGTGCCATCAGCCCCGGGACAGCGCTAATGAACACTGAAGCTTTCTTT. As protein: CAISPGTALMNTEAFF. This sequence joins TRBV10-3 and TRBJ1-1; TRBD1 aligns across 7 bases. Trimming removed 6 bases from V and 0 bases from J; junction bases left unmatched: 10. Germline CDR1 reads ENHRY; CDR2 reads SYGVKD. This CDR3 has 16 residues.

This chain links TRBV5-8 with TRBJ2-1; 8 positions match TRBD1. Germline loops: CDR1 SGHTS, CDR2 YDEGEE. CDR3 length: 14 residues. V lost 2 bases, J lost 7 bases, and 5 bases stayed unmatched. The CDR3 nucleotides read TGTGCCAGCAGCTTCCAGGGGGCTGGTAATGAGCAGTTCTTC. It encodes CASSFQGAGNEQFF. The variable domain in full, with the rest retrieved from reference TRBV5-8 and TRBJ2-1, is EAGVTQSPTHLIKTRGQQATLRCSPISGHTSVYWYQQALGLGLQFLLWYDEGEERNRGNFPPRFSGRQFPNYSSELNVNALELEDSALYLCASSFQGAGNEQFFGPGTRLTVL.

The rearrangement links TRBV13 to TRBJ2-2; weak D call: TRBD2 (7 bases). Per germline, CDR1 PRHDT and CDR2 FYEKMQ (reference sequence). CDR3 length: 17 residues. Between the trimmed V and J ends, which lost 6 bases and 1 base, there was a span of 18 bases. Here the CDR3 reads CASSRPRGAGNTGELFF. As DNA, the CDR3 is TGTGCCAGCAGTCGGCCCCGGGGGGCCGGGAACACCGGGGAGCTGTTTTTT. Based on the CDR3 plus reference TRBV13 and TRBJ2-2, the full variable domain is AAGVIQSPRHLIKEKRETATLKCYPIPRHDTVYWYQQGPGQDPQFLISFYEKMQSDKGSIPDRFSAQQFSDYHSELNMSSLELGDSALYFCASSRPRGAGNTGELFFGEGSRLTVL.

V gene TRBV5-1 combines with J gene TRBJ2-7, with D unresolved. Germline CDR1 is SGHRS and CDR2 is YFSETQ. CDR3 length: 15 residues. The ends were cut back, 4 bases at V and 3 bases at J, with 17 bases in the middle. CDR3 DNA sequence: TGCGCCAGCAGCGACGGGTCCGATGTGGGCTACGAGCAGTACTTC. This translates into CASSDGSDVGYEQYF.

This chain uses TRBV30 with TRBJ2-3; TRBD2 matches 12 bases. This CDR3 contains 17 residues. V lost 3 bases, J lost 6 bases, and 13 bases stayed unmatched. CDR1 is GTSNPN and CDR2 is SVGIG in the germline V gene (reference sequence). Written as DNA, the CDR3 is TGTGCCTGGAGGGGCACTGGGACTAGCGGGTCCAGGGATACGCAGTATTTT. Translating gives CAWRGTGTSGSRDTQYF.

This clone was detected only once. The CDR3 coding sequence is TGTGCCAGCAGCGGAACCGGGACTAGCGGGAGAGAGACCCAGTACTTC. Translating it yields CASSGTGTSGRETQYF. The chain employs TRBV7-6 and TRBJ2-5; 14 bases match TRBD2. V lost 5 bases to trimming and J lost 4 bases; unmatched junction nucleotides: 6. The germline gives CDR1 SGHVS, CDR2 FNYEAQ. The CDR3 is 16 residues long. Complete variable domain (other parts from reference TRBV7-6 and TRBJ2-5): GAGVSQSPRYKVTKRGQDVALRCDPISGHVSLYWYRQALGQGPEFLTYFNYEAQQDKSGLPNDRFSAERPEGSISTLTIQRTEQRDSAMYRCASSGTGTSGRETQYFGPGTRLLVL.

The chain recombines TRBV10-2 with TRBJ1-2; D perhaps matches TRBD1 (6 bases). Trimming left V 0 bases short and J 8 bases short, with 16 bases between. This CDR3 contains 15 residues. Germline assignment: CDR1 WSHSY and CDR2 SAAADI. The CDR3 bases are TGCGCCAGCAGTGAGTCGGGGGGGCGCTTAGGCGGCTACACCTTC. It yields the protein CASSESGGRLGGYTF.

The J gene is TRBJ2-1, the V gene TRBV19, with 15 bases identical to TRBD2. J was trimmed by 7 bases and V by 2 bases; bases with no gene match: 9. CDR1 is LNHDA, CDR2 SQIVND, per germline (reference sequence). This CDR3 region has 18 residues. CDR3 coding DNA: TGTGCCAGTAGTATACTCGGACTAGCGGGGGGGACTGTGAATGAGCAGTTCTTC. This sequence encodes CASSILGLAGGTVNEQFF.

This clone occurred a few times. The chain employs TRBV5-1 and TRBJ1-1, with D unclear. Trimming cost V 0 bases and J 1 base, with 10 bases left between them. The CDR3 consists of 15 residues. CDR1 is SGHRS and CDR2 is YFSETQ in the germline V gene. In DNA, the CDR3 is TGCGCCAGCAGCTTGGCGGCCAGCGCGAACACTGAAGCTTTCTTT. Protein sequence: CASSLAASANTEAFF.

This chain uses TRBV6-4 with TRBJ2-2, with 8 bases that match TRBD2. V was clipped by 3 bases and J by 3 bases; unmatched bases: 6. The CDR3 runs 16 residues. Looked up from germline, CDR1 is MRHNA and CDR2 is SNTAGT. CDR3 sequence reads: CASSEAPAGDTGELFF. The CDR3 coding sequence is TGTGCCAGCAGTGAGGCGCCAGCGGGAGACACCGGGGAGCTGTTTTTT.

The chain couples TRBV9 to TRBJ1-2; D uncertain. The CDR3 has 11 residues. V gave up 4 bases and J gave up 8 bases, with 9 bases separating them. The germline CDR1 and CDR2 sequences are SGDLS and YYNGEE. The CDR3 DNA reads TGTGCCAGCAGCTCGAGGGAAGGCTACACCTTC. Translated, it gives CASSSREGYTF.

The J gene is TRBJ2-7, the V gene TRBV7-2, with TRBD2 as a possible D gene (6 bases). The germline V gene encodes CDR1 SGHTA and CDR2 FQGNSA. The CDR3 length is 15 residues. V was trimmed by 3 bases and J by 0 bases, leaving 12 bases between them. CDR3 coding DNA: TGTGCCAGCAGCTTCCCGGGACTCACCTCCTACGAGCAGTACTTC. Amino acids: CASSFPGLTSYEQYF.

The CDR3 sequence is CASSQAGIDTGELFF. The CDR3 nucleotides are TGCGCCAGCAGCCAAGCAGGGATCGACACCGGGGAGCTGTTTTTT. The chain combines TRBV4-1 with TRBJ2-2, with D perhaps matching TRBD1 (5 bases). The CDR3 spans 15 residues. Germline assignment: CDR1 MGHRA and CDR2 YSYEKL. V lost 1 base to trimming and J lost 3 bases, with 9 bases between them.